This TCR beta chain was identified during a study of read filtering for tumor transcriptome and immune sequencing. About the research overall: The cohort had over 16 men and some 13 women aged about 47 to 80, mean roughly 70 years. Revised staging placed eight or nine patients in R-ISS I, about 17 in II, more than five in III.

Whole-study findings and limits: Roughly 79% of IR-seq clonotypes had one read, totaling about 4% of reads; RNA-seq: approximately 73% and 42%.

The library was built from around 400 ng RNA with molecular barcoded adaptors for alpha/delta and beta/gamma chains. MiXCR was run by TCRdb on the reads, yielding one entry per CDR3 protein. The data show about 58,000 distinct CDR3 sequences, 9% to 15% seen once. The CDR3 consists of 19 residues. CDR1 and CDR2 (germline): SGHDT, YYEEEE. Note on this clonotype: Its antigen remains unidentified. An end of the junction does not agree with germline; a read error may underlie this.

Every patient had bone marrow sampled while the disease was active. This TCR derives from a donor over 35 with multiple myeloma. The sequenced sample consisted of a population of CD138-negative cells sorted from bone marrow. The genes are TRBV5-6 and TRBJ1-5, with D tentatively TRBD1 (6 bases). The CDR3 region has the DNA TGTGCCAGCAGCTTGATCTCTGGGGGCGCGGCCAACGGCAATCGGCCCCAGCATTTT. It specifies CASSLISGGAANGNRPQHF. The full variable domain, completed using reference TRBV5-6 and TRBJ1-5, is DAGVTQSPTHLIKTRGQQVTLRCSPKSGHDTVSWYQQALGQGPQFIFQYYEEEERQRGNFPDRFSGHQFPNYSSELNVNALLLGDSALYLCASSLISGGAANGNRPQHFGDGTRLSIL.